A selection of T cell receptor beta chains follows, all from one sample in a study of blood T cell repertoires in COVID-19. TCRdb's copy holds only in-frame clones and misses some; the assay was immunoSEQ multiplex PCR. The sample contains some 44,000 clones, more than 65% of which appear only once. Sequenced material: peripheral blood. These receptors were collected from a woman in her sixties with acute or convalescent COVID-19. Both conserved end residues are part of each CDR3. Size tells how often a clone was seen (once, few, many) or the class of an expanded clone, and some rows leave it out.

size: once
J: TRBJ1-6
V: TRBV6-5
CDR3: CASSGGTENSPLHF

size: -
J: TRBJ2-2
V: TRBV21-1
CDR3: CASSIHWAGSGELFF

size: -
J: TRBJ1-2
V: TRBV18
CDR3: CASSPPTERNYGYTF

size: -
J: TRBJ1-5
V: TRBV29-1
CDR3: CSVGGGNQPQHF

size: -
J: TRBJ2-7
V: TRBV6-5
CDR3: CAVALSGGEQYF

size: -
J: TRBJ2-7
V: TRBV5-6
CDR3: CASSFNIGLATYEQYF

size: -
J: TRBJ1-2
V: TRBV3-1/TRBV3-2
CDR3: CASSPRTLGSYGYTF

size: -
J: TRBJ1-5
V: TRBV19
CDR3: CASSTPGGGQPQHF

size: -
J: TRBJ2-7
V: TRBV27
CDR3: CASSKRAHSYEQYF

size: -
J: TRBJ1-5
V: TRBV29-1
CDR3: CSVAVQDGQPQHF

size: -
J: TRBJ2-1
V: TRBV2
CDR3: CASRADRTTYNEQFF

size: -
J: TRBJ2-1
V: TRBV5-1
CDR3: CASSLVPRDRGLYNEQFF

size: few
J: TRBJ2-7
V: TRBV9
CDR3: CASSKSRDRIHEQYF

size: -
J: TRBJ2-1
V: TRBV6-5
CDR3: CASSLTGQGNEQFF

size: -
J: TRBJ1-1
V: TRBV11-3
CDR3: CASSETPNTEAFF

size: -
J: TRBJ1-3
V: TRBV9
CDR3: CASSVATGLRVGNTIYF

size: -
J: TRBJ2-7
V: TRBV2
CDR3: CASSEGTALSYEQYF

size: -
J: TRBJ1-6
V: TRBV6-5
CDR3: CASCQAGGDSPLHF

size: many
J: TRBJ2-7
V: TRBV5-5
CDR3: CASSFGTGDNEQYF

size: few
J: TRBJ1-1
V: TRBV7-8
CDR3: CASSLSRGANTEAFF

size: -
J: TRBJ2-7
V: TRBV24-1
CDR3: CATSDFFAGQSKEPYEQYF

size: -
J: TRBJ2-7
V: TRBV2
CDR3: CASSAPLSPYEQYF

size: -
J: TRBJ2-3
V: TRBV7-2
CDR3: CASSSYGSSDTQYF

size: -
J: TRBJ2-7
V: TRBV7-2
CDR3: CASSMTGGEDYEQYF

size: -
J: TRBJ1-2
V: TRBV7-9
CDR3: CASSTAGISFGYTF

size: -
J: TRBJ1-4
V: TRBV29-1
CDR3: CSGGQGGEKLFF

size: -
J: TRBJ2-1
V: TRBV5-6
CDR3: CASSSGTGGYPHNEQFF

size: -
J: TRBJ2-3
V: TRBV7-9
CDR3: CASSLASGGTDTQYF

size: -
J: TRBJ2-2
V: TRBV24-1
CDR3: CATSDTDRVRNTGELFF

size: -
J: TRBJ2-1
V: TRBV7-9
CDR3: CASSSLAGIRSSYNEQFF

size: -
J: TRBJ1-1
V: TRBV20-1
CDR3: CSASAGTGSNTEAFF

size: -
J: TRBJ2-2
V: TRBV2
CDR3: CASDKGQSANTGELFF

size: -
J: TRBJ1-6
V: TRBV6-5
CDR3: CASKETASPLHF

size: -
J: TRBJ1-2
V: TRBV3-1/TRBV3-2
CDR3: CASSPGQKDGYTF

size: -
J: TRBJ1-2
V: TRBV19
CDR3: CASSIDGGQGIAGYGYTF

size: -
J: TRBJ1-1
V: TRBV20-1
CDR3: CSASLRIQDTEAFF

size: -
J: TRBJ2-7
V: TRBV7-2
CDR3: CASSLAGLAYEQYF

size: -
J: TRBJ1-1
V: TRBV5-8
CDR3: CASRDRGSVGEAFF

size: -
J: TRBJ2-7
V: TRBV5-1
CDR3: CASRQQGASSYEQYF

size: -
J: TRBJ2-7
V: TRBV7-9
CDR3: CASSSVQLHGYEQYF

size: -
J: TRBJ2-2
V: TRBV7-2
CDR3: CASSWRGGNTGELFF

size: -
J: TRBJ1-2
V: TRBV6-1
CDR3: CASSDRVNGYTF

size: -
J: TRBJ1-1
V: TRBV3-1/TRBV3-2
CDR3: CASSQGRGRTEAFF

size: -
J: TRBJ2-7
V: TRBV3-1/TRBV3-2
CDR3: CASSQARASYEQYF

size: -
J: TRBJ2-2
V: TRBV7-9
CDR3: CASSSRDRKASTGELFF

size: -
J: TRBJ2-2
V: TRBV6-5
CDR3: CASSRDWMTGELFF

size: -
J: TRBJ2-3
V: TRBV7-2
CDR3: CASSLAGLAGSTDTQYF

size: -
J: TRBJ2-7
V: TRBV3-1/TRBV3-2
CDR3: CASSPILAGAYEQYF

size: -
J: TRBJ2-3
V: TRBV4-1
CDR3: CASSLSGWLDTQYF

size: -
J: TRBJ2-1
V: TRBV3-1/TRBV3-2
CDR3: CASSQAPGNEQFF

size: -
J: TRBJ2-3
V: TRBV5-1
CDR3: CASSQNLNRGDTQYF

size: -
J: TRBJ1-3
V: TRBV11-2
CDR3: CASSFRQSSGNTIYF